The present TCR beta chain was sequenced within a study of blood T cell repertoires in COVID-19. The repertoire was sequenced with immunoSEQ multiplex PCR; TCRdb's copy has only in-frame clones and lacks some. The data show some 61,000 clones, with 80% to 90% seen just once and 1.6% held by the top ten. J gave up 8 bases and V 0 bases, and 3 bases lay outside the gene matches. The CDR3 covers 15 residues. Germline CDR1 and CDR2: MGHRA and YSYEKL. The specimen sequenced was peripheral blood. The sequence came from a man aged 60 to 69 with acute or convalescent COVID-19. The J gene is TRBJ1-4, the V gene TRBV4-1; 10 nucleotides line up with TRBD1. CDR3 protein: CASSQEGTGEEKLFF. The CDR3 DNA is TGCGCCAGCAGCCAAGAGGGGACAGGGGAGGAAAAACTGTTTTTT.